This T cell receptor beta chain was recorded in a study of blood T cells in healthy people across ages. For the second PCR, which ran for roughly 6 to 12 cycles, a sample-barcoded 5' primer and a J-beta primer mix were used. TCRdb fed the 5' RACE reads into MiXCR, producing one record per CDR3 protein. The table has approximately 700,000 distinct CDR3 sequences, roughly 32% seen once. This clonotype has ten or more counts. The source material was blood. This receptor was taken from a woman at least 80 years old in good health.

The CDR3 nucleotides are TGCAGCGTTGAAGATGAGGCGGGGGGTACACAGTTCTTC. Translated: CSVEDEAGGTQFF. This chain uses TRBV29-1 with TRBJ2-1; 8 nucleotides agree with TRBD2. Germline V gene data show CDR1 as SQVTM and CDR2 as ANQGSEA. With 0 bases clipped from V and 13 bases from J, the junction kept 8 bases outside the gene matches. The CDR3 extends over 13 amino acids.